Listed here is a single T cell receptor beta chain. One junction end does not reproduce the germline sequence, and a read error may be involved. Original processing methods: Amplification with reference gene primers provided the estimates of nucleated cell counts. Method: immunoSEQ multiplex PCR; TCRdb's copy keeps in-frame clones and lacks some. V and J calls and clone size are given by that table; D and trimming were obtained from the DNA. The sample consists of approximately 200,000 clones, roughly 85% of them appearing once. This sample is drawn from a study of blood T cell repertoires in COVID-19. Study-level background: Sites across the United States, Italy and Spain contributed samples from acute and convalescent COVID-19. T cells, B-cell-depleted T cells, or PBMCs provided the cDNA or gDNA that served as material.

The germline V gene has CDR1 MNHEY and CDR2 SVGAGI. The CDR3 loop spans 16 amino acids. Sequencing used peripheral blood. This sequence was found in a middle-aged man with acute or convalescent COVID-19. The chain combines TRBV6-5 with TRBJ1-5; D may be TRBD1 (6 bases). Written as DNA, the CDR3 is TGTGCCAGCAGTCACTCAACAGGGACCAGCAATCAGCCCCAGCATTTT. This codes for CASSHSTGTSNQPQHF.